This T cell receptor beta chain appears in the sequencing data of a study of blood T cell repertoires in COVID-19. Turning to the study itself: From the United States, Italy and Spain came samples of acute and convalescent COVID-19. PBMCs, B-cell-depleted T cells, or T cells were the source of the cDNA or gDNA that made up the material.

Original processing notes: Estimates of nucleated cell counts were drawn from the amplification of reference gene primers. Sequencing was performed with immunoSEQ multiplex PCR; in TCRdb, only in-frame clones are kept and a portion is missing. V and J calls and clone size are given by that table; D and trimming were obtained from the DNA. This sample has more than 35,000 clones; approximately 91% occur once, and the top ten carry 2% to 2.5%. Germline assignment: CDR1 SNHLY and CDR2 FYNNEI. V was cut by 3 bases and J by 6 bases, with 9 bases left in between. The length of the CDR3 is 13 residues. The sequence derives from a human donor in a cohort sampled during active COVID-19. The rearrangement joins TRBV2 to TRBJ2-1; D remains ambiguous. The material sequenced was peripheral blood. In DNA, the CDR3 is TGTGCCAGCAGTGATGAGAGCTTCAATGAGCAGTTCTTC. Translation gives CASSDESFNEQFF.